The 10 T cell receptor beta chains below were found in one sample sequenced in a study of regulatory T cells in long-lasting Graves disease. Construction of the TCR beta libraries employed iRepertoire HTBI primers in conjunction with Arm-PCR of CDR3 regions. TCRdb reanalysed the multiplex PCR reads using MiXCR and keeps one entry per CDR3 protein. Among hundreds of thousands of distinct CDR3 sequences listed, over 15% were seen once. The time point was: newly diagnosed GD, antithyroid drugs for less than 3 months. The TCR library used RNA extracted from PBMCs. This sample also appeared in a second study, on T cells in Graves' hyperthyroidism and ophthalmopathy.

Specimen: peripheral blood mononuclear cells (PBMCs), collected at new diagnosis, from a patient treated with antithyroid drugs. The receptors originated from a man between 40 and 49 years old with Graves disease.

This clonotype was picked up a small number of times. This may come from a read error, since a much larger clone is one base off. The chain is built from TRBV24-1 and TRBJ1-5, with a tentative D call TRBD1 (6 bases). Germline CDR1 reads KGHDR; CDR2 reads SFDVKD. CDR3 length equals 14 residues. For the CDR3, the DNA is TGTGCCACCAGTCGGGGGCAAAGCAATCAGCCCCGGCATTTT. Its protein product is CATSRGQSNQPRHF.

The chain has TRBV9 and TRBJ2-3; the D is unclear. CDR3 length equals 14 residues. Germline V gene sequence: CDR1 SGDLS, CDR2 YYNGEE. Trimming pared 0 bases from V and 1 base from J, leaving 6 bases between. For the CDR3, the DNA is TGTGCCAGCAGCGTAGAGGCCCGCACAGATACGCAGTATTTT. Its translation: CASSVEARTDTQYF.

This clonotype was seen a handful of times. The rearrangement joins TRBV6-1 to TRBJ1-5; D gene ambiguous. The germline V gene has CDR1 MNHNS and CDR2 SASEGT. V lost 7 bases and J 3 bases, leaving 13 bases between the germline ends. The CDR3 has 14 amino acids. CDR3 amino acids: CASTPRGYNQPQHF. The CDR3 coding sequence is TGTGCCAGCACCCCTCGGGGATACAATCAGCCCCAGCATTTT.

This clonotype was counted between two and nine times. The chain has TRBV4-1 and TRBJ2-1; TRBD2 matches 8 bases. The V and J ends lost 4 bases and 6 bases, in that order; junction bases with no gene match: 8. The CDR3 is 15 residues long. Germline CDR1 is MGHRA and CDR2 is YSYEKL. CDR3 amino acids: CASSPTGTRGNEQFF. CDR3 in DNA: TGCGCCAGCAGCCCCACGGGGACTAGGGGCAATGAGCAGTTCTTC.

This clonotype occurred many times. The rearrangement joins TRBV9 to TRBJ2-7; unclear D gene. In germline, CDR1 is SGDLS, CDR2 YYNGEE. This CDR3 contains 15 residues. V lost 1 base to trimming and J lost 0 bases, with 11 bases between them. The CDR3 nucleotides read TGTGCCAGCAGCGTAAGTGCTGGAAGCTCCTACGAGCAGTACTTC. It specifies CASSVSAGSSYEQYF.

The chain recombines TRBV30 with TRBJ1-1, with unresolved D. Trimming took 1 base from V and 8 from J, leaving 14 bases between them. This CDR3 spans 13 amino acids. Per the germline V gene, CDR1 is GTSNPN and CDR2 is SVGIG (reference sequence). For the CDR3, the DNA is TGTGCCTGGAGTGCCTCGAGAGGGTCAGAAGCTTTCTTT. Translating gives CAWSASRGSEAFF.

This sequence joins TRBV7-2 and TRBJ2-5; 7 bases agree with TRBD2. Trimming cost V 5 bases and J 4 bases; bases outside gene matches: 10. This CDR3 region has 15 residues. The V gene's germline CDR1 is SGHTA and CDR2 FQGNSA. The CDR3: CASSLSGVTVETQYF. CDR3 nucleotide sequence: TGTGCCAGCAGCCTCAGCGGGGTCACAGTAGAGACCCAGTACTTC.

This clonotype showed up just a few times. The chain couples TRBV4-3 to TRBJ2-2; 8 nucleotides align to TRBD2. CDR3 length equals 17 residues. J lost 2 bases, V lost 1 base, and 6 bases had no gene match. Germline CDR1 LGHNA, CDR2 YSLEER. In DNA, the CDR3 is TGCGCCAGCAGCCAAGTGTATAGCGGGGCCAACACCGGGGAGCTGTTTTTT. This gives the protein CASSQVYSGANTGELFF.

The sample holds many counts of this clonotype. The chain links TRBV2 to TRBJ2-7, with 8 bases aligning to TRBD1. The CDR3 runs 15 residues. Germline CDR1 SNHLY, CDR2 FYNNEI. V lost 6 bases, J lost 3 bases, and 10 bases stayed unmatched. CDR3 in DNA: TGTGCCAGCAGCATCCGGACAGGGTGGATCTACGAGCAGTACTTC. This gives the protein CASSIRTGWIYEQYF.

Details on this clonotype: A read error is possible here, since a much larger clone lies one base away. The V gene is TRBV7-2, the J gene TRBJ2-2; TRBD2 is a possible D gene (6 bases). CDR3 length equals 14 residues. In germline, CDR1 is SGHTA, CDR2 FQGNSA. This CDR3 reads CASSLRRGSGGLFF. Written as DNA, the CDR3 is TGTGCCAGCAGCTTAAGGAGAGGATCCGGGGGGCTGTTTTTT.